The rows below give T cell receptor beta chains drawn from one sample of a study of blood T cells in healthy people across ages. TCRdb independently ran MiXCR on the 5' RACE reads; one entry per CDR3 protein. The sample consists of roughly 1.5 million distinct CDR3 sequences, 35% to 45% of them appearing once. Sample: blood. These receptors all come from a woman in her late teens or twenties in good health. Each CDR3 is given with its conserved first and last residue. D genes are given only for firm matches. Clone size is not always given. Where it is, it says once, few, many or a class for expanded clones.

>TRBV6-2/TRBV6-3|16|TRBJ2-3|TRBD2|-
CASSRNYGTSGNTQYF
TGTGCCAGCAGTCGAAATTACGGGACTAGCGGGAACACGCAGTATTTT
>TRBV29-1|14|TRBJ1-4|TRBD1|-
CSIRQGESNEKLFF
TGCAGCATCCGACAGGGGGAAAGTAATGAAAAACTGTTTTTT
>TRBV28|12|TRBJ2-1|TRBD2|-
CAGGTRFNEQFF
TGTGCCGGCGGGACTAGATTCAATGAGCAGTTCTTC
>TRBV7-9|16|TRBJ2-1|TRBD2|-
CASSLGGSGVYNEQFF
TGTGCCAGCAGCTTAGGAGGTAGCGGGGTCTACAATGAGCAGTTCTTC
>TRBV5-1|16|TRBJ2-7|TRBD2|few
CASSSPTSGTSYEQYF
TGCGCCAGCAGCTCACCGACTAGCGGGACTTCCTACGAGCAGTACTTC
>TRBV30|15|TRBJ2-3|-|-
CAWSGGVTSTDTQYF
TGTGCCTGGAGTGGGGGCGTTACTAGCACAGATACGCAGTATTTT
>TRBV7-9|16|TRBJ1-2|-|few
CASSLPTHRTLYGYTF
TGTGCCAGCAGCTTACCAACGCACCGGACACTCTATGGCTACACCTTC
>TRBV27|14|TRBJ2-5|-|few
CASSLGRGGETQYF
TGTGCCAGCAGTTTGGGACGGGGAGGTGAGACCCAGTACTTC
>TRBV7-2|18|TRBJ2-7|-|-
CASSLAPGAVSSYNEQYF
TGTGCCAGCAGCTTGGCGCCGGGAGCGGTAAGCTCCTACAATGAGCAGTACTTC
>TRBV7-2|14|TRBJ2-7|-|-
CASRRAFMDYEQYF
TGTGCCAGCAGGAGGGCCTTCATGGACTACGAGCAGTACTTC
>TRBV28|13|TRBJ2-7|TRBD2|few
CASRQTSGNEQYF
TGTGCCAGCAGGCAGACTAGCGGCAATGAGCAGTACTTC
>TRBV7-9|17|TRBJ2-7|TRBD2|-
CASSTRTSGRSFNEQYF
TGTGCCAGCAGCACTCGGACTAGCGGGAGGTCGTTCAATGAGCAGTACTTC
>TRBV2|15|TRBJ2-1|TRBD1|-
CASREDRGRYNEQFF
TGTGCCAGCAGGGAGGACAGGGGAAGGTACAATGAGCAGTTCTTC
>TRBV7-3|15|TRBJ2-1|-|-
CASSLNSGDYNEQFF
TGTGCCAGCAGCTTAAATAGCGGAGACTACAATGAGCAGTTCTTC
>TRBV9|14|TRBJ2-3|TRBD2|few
CASNGRGLADTQYF
TGTGCCAGCAACGGACGCGGACTAGCAGATACGCAGTATTTT
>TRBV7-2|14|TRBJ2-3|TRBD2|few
CASNPAGGVDTQYF
TGTGCCAGCAACCCCGCGGGAGGAGTAGATACGCAGTATTTT
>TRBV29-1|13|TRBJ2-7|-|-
CSVEDPGAYEQYF
TGCAGCGTTGAAGATCCGGGGGCATACGAGCAGTACTTC
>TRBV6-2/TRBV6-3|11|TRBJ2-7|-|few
CASSYSGTTYF
TGTGCCAGCAGTTACTCCGGGACAACGTACTTC
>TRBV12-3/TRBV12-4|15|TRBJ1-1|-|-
CASSQPGGGNTEVFF
TGTGCCAGCAGTCAGCCCGGGGGAGGAAACACTGAAGTTTTCTTT
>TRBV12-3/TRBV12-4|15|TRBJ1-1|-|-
CASSWVRGQGAEAFF
TGTGCCAGCAGTTGGGTTCGGGGTCAAGGCGCTGAAGCTTTCTTT
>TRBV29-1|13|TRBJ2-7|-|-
CSVRQVVRNEQYF
TGCAGCGTTCGACAGGTGGTGCGCAATGAGCAGTACTTC
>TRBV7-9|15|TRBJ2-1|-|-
CASSLVPRLYNEQFF
TGTGCCAGCAGCTTAGTACCCAGGCTTTACAATGAGCAGTTCTTC
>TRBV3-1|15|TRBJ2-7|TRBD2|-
CASSQSSGRAYEQYF
TGTGCCAGCAGCCAATCTAGCGGGAGGGCCTACGAGCAGTACTTC
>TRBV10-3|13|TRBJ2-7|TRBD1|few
CAIRDRGYYEQYF
TGTGCCATCAGGGACAGGGGATACTACGAGCAGTACTTC
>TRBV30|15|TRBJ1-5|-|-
CAWSDPPGGGQPQHF
TGTGCCTGGAGCGATCCTCCCGGCGGCGGACAGCCCCAGCATTTT
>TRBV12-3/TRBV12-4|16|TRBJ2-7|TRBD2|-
CASSRSGTSGRYEQYF
TGTGCCAGCAGTCGCTCCGGGACTAGCGGGAGGTACGAGCAGTACTTC
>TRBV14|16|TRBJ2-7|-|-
CASSHSRDGSYNGQYF
TGTGCCAGCAGCCACAGCCGGGACGGATCCTACAATGGGCAGTACTTC
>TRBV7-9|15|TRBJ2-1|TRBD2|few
CASTPGLGPYNEQFF
TGTGCCAGCACGCCGGGACTAGGACCTTACAATGAGCAGTTCTTC
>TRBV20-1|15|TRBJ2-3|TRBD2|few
CSALKAGGHADTQYF
TGCAGTGCTCTCAAAGCGGGGGGGCACGCAGATACGCAGTATTTT
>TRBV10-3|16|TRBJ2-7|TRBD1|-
CAISESGDRGLVEQYF
TGTGCCATCAGTGAGTCAGGGGACAGGGGCCTTGTGGAGCAGTACTTC
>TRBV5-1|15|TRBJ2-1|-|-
CASRPVGLGGNEQFF
TGCGCCAGCCGCCCTGTGGGTCTGGGAGGTAATGAGCAGTTCTTC
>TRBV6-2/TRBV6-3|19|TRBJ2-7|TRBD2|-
CASSYSGRLAGLDYYEQYF
TGTGCCAGCAGTTACTCGGGCCGTTTAGCGGGCCTGGACTACTACGAGCAGTACTTC
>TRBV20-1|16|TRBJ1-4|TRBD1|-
CGLKQGSWPTNEKLFF
TGCGGACTCAAACAGGGGTCTTGGCCAACTAATGAAAAACTGTTTTTT
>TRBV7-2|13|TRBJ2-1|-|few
CASSLAPDNEQFF
TGTGCCAGCAGCTTAGCGCCGGACAATGAGCAGTTCTTC
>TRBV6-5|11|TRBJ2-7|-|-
CASRHYYEQYF
TGTGCCAGCAGGCACTATTACGAGCAGTACTTC
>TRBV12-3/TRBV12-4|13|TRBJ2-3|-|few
CASRTAPSDTQYF
TGTGCCAGCAGGACGGCACCGTCGGATACGCAGTATTTT
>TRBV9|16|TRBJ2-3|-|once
CASSVSRIPNTDTQYF
TGTGCCAGCAGCGTAAGCCGGATACCTAACACAGATACGCAGTATTTT
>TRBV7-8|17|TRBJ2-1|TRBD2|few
CASSSPTSGGDYNEQFF
TGTGCCAGCAGCTCCCCGACTAGCGGGGGGGACTACAATGAGCAGTTCTTC
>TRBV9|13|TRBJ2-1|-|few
CASTGGGQNEQFF
TGTGCCAGCACCGGGGGCGGGCAGAATGAGCAGTTCTTC
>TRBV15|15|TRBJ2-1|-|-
CATKRGRESYNEQFF
TGTGCCACCAAACGGGGGCGGGAGTCCTACAATGAGCAGTTCTTC
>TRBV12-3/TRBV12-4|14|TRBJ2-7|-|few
CASTLGGADYEQYF
TGTGCCAGCACCCTGGGGGGGGCGGACTACGAGCAGTACTTC
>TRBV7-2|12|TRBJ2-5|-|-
CASSLGLGTQYF
TGTGCCAGCAGCCTGGGACTCGGGACCCAGTACTTC
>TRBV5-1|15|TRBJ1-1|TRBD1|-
CASSSQGGSDTEAFF
TGCGCCAGCAGCTCCCAGGGGGGATCGGACACTGAAGCTTTCTTT
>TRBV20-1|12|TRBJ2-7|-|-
CSARPSYNEQYF
TGCAGTGCTAGACCGTCTTACAATGAGCAGTACTTC
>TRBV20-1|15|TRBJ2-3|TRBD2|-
CSAGTSGSYTDTQYF
TGCAGTGCCGGGACTAGCGGGAGTTACACAGATACGCAGTATTTT
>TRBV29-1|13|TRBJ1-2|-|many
CSVEDGINYGYTF
TGCAGCGTTGAAGATGGGATCAACTATGGCTACACCTTC
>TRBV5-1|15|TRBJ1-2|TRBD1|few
CASSLGGQDFNGYTF
TGCGCCAGCAGCTTGGGGGGACAGGATTTCAACGGCTACACCTTC
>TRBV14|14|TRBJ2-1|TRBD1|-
CASSDRGRYNEQFF
TGTGCCAGCAGCGACAGGGGCCGATACAATGAGCAGTTCTTC
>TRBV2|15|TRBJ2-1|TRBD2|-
CASSGLAGRVGEQFF
TGTGCCAGCAGTGGACTAGCGGGAAGGGTTGGTGAGCAGTTCTTC
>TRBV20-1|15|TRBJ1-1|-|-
CSASSRTVTNTEAFF
TGCAGTGCTAGTTCCCGGACAGTGACGAACACTGAAGCTTTCTTT
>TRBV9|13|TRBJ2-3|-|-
CASSVEPPDTQYF
TGTGCCAGCAGCGTAGAACCCCCAGATACGCAGTATTTT
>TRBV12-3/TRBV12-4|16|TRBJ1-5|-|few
CASSFSGRASRQPQHF
TGTGCCAGCAGTTTTTCCGGCAGGGCGAGTAGACAGCCCCAGCATTTT